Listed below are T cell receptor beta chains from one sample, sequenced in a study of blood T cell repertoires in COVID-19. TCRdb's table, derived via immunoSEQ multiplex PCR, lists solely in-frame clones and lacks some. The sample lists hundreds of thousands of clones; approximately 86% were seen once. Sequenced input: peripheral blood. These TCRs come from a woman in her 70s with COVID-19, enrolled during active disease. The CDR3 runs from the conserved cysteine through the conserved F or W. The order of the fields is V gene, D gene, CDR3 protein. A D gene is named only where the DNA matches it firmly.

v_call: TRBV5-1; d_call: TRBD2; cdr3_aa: CASSLRVSGGADNEQFF
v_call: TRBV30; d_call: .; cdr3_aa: CAWSVGTYNEQFF
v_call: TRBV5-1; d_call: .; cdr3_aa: CASSVDSTYEQYF
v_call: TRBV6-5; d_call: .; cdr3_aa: CASTRSGAPGGYTF
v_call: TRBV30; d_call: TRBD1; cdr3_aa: CAWTTGGISSPLHF
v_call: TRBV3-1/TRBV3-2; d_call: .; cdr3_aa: CASSQVPGDTIYF
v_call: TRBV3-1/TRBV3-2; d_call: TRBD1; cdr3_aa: CASSQVRQGTEAFF
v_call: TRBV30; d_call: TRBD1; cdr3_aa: CAWSGTGASEQYF
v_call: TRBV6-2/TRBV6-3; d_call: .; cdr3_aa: CASSYVQGSWEQYF
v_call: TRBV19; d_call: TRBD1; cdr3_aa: CASMTQGGTEAFF
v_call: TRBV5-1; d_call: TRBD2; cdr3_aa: CASSYTGTSGGLAGELFF
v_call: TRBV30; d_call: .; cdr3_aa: CAWSTVTDTQYF
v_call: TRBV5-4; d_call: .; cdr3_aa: CASSLGGPSNTEAFF
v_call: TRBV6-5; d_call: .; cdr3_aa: CASSPTVNYGYTF
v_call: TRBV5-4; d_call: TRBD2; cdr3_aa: CASSSGSGGETQYF
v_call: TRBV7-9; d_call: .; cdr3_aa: CASDNGQTNQPQHF
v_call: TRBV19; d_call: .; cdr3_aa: CASSDGIFGNQPQHF
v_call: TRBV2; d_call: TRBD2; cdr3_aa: CARSGGGDTQYF
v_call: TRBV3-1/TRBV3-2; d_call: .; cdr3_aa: CASSPEGFRNTIYF
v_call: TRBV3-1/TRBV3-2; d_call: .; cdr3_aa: CASSSLATQYF
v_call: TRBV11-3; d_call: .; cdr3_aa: CASSLRELNTEAFF
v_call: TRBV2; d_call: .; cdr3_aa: CASKGGARGTEAFF
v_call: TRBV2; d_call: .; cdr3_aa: CASRLDGGAGANVLTF
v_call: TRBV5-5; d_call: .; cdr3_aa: CASSLERRAYEQYF
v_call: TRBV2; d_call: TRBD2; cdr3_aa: CASSLYIAGIQETQYF
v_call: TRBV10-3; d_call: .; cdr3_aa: CAISESTGRGYTF
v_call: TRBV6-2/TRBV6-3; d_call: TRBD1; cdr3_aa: CASSSRTGGVDEKLFF
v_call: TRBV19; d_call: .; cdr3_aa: CASSVQATNEKLFF
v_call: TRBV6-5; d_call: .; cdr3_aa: CASSYSQGPYEQYF
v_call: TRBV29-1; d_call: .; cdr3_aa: CSVEDLWSGGYTF
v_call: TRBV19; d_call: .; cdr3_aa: CASNGGRSGYTF
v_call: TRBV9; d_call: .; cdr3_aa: CASSVGGGLIDNEQFF
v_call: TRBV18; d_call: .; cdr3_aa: CASSPGTGQVYEQYF
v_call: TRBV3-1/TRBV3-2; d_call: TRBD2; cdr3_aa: CASSTSGGLETQYF
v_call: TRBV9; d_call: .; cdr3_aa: CASSVEWGRGYEQYF
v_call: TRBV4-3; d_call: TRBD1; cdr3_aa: CASSQDYLGTGTTDTQYF
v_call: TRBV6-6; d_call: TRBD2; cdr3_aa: CASRSPGGKNIQYF
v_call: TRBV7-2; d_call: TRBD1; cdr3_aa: CASSPKGGQGNNQPQHF
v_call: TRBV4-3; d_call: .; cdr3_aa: CASSQDMGAGEKLFF
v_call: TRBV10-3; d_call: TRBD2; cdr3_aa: CAISLAGGPYNEQFF